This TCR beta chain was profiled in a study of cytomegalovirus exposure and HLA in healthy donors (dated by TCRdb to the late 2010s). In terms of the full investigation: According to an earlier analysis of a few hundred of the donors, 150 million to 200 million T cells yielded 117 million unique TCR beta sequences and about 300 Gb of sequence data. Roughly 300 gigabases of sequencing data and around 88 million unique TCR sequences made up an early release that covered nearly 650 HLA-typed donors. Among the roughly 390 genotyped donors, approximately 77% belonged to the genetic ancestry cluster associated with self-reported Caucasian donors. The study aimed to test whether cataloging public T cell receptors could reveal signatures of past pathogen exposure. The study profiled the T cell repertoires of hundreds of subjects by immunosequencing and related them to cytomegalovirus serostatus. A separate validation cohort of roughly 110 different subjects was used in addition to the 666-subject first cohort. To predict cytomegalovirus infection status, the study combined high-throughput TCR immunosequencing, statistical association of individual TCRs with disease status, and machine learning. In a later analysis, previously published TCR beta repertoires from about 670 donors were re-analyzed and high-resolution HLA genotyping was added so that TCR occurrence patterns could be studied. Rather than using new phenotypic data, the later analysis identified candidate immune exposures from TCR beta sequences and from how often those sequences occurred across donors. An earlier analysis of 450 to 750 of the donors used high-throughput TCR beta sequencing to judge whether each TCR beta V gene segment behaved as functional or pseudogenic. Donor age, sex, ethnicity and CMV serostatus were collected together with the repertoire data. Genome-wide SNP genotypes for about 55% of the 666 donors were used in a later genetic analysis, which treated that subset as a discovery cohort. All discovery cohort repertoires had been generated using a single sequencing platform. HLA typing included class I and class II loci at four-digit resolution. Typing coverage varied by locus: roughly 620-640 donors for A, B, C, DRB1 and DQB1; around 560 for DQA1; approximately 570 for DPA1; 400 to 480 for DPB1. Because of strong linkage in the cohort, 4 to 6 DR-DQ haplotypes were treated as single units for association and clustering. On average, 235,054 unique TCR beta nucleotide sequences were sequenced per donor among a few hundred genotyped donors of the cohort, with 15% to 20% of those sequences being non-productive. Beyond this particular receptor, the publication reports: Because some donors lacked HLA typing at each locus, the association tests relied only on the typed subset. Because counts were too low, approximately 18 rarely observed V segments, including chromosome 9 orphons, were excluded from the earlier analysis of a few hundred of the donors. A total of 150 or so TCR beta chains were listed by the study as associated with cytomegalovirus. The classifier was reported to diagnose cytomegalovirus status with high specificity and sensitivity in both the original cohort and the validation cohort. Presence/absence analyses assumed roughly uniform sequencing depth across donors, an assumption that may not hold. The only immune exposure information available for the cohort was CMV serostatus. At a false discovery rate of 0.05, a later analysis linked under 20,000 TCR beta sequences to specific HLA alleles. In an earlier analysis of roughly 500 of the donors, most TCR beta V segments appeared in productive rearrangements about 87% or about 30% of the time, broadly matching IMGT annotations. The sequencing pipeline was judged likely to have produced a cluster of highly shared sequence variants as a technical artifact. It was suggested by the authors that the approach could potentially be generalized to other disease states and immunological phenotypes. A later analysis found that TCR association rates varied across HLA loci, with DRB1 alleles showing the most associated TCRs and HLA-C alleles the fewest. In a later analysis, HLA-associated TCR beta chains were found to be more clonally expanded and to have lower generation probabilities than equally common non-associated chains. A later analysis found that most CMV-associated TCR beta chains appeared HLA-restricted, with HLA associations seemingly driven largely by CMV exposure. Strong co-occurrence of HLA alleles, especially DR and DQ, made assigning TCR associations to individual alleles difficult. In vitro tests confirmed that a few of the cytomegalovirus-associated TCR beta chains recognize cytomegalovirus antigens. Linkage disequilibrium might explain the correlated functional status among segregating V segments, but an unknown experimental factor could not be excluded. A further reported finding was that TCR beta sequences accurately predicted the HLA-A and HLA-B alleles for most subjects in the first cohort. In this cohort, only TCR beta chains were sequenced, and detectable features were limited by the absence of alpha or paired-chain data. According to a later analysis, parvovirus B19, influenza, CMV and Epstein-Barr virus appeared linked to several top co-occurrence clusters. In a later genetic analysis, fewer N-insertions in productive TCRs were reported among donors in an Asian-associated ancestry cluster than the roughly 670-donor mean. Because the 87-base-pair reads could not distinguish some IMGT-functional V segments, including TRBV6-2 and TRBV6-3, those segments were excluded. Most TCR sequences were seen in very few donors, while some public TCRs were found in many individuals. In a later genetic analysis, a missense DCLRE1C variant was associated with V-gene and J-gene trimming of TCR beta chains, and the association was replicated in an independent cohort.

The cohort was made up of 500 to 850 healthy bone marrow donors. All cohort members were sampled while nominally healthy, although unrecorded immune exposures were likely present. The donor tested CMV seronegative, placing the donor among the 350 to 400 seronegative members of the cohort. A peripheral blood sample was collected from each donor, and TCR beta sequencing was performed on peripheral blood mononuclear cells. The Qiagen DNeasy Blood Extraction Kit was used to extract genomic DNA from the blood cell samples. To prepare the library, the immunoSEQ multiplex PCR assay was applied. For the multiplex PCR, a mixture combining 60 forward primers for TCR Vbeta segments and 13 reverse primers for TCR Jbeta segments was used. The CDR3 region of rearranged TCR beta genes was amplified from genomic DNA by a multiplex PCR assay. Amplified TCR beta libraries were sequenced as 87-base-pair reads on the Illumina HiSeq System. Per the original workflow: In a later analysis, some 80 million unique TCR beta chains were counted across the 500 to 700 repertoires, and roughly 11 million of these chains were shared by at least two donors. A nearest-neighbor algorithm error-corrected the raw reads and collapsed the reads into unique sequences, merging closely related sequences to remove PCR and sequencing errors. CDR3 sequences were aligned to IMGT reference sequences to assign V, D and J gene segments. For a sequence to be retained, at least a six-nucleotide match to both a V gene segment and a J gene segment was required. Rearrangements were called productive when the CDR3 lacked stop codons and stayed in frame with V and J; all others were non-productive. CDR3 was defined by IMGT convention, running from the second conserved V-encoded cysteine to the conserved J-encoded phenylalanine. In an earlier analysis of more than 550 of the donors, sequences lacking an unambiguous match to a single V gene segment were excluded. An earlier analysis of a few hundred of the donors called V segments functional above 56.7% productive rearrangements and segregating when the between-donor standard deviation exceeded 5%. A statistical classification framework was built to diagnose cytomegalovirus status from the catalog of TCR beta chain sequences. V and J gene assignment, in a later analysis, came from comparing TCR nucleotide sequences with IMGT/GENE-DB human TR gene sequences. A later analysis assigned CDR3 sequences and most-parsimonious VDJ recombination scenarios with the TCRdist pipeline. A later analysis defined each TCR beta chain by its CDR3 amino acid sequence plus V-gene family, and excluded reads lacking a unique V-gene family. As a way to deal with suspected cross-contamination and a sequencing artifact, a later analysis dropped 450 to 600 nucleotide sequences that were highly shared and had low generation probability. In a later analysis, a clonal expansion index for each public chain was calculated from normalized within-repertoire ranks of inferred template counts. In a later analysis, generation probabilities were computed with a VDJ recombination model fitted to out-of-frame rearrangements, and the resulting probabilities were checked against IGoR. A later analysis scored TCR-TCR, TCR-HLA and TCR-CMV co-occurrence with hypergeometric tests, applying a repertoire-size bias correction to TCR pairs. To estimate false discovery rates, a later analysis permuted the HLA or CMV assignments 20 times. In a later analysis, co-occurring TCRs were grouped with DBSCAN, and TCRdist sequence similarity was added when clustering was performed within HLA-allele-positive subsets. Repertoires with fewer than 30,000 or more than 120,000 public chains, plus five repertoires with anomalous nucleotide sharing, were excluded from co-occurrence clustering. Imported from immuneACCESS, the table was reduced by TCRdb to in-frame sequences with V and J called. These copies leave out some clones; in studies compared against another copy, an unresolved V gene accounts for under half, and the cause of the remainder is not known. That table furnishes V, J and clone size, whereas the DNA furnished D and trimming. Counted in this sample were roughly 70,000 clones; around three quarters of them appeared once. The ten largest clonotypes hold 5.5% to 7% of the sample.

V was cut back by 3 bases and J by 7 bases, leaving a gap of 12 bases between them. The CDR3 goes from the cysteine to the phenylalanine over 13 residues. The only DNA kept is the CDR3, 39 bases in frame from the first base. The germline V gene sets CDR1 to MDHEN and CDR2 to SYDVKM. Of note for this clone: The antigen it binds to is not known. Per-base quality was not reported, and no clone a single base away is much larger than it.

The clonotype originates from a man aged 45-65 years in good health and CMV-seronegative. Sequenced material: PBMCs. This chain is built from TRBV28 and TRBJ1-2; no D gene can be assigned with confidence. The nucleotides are TGTGCCAGCAGTTTCTATTCAATTTCTGGCTACACCTTC. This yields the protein CASSFYSISGYTF.